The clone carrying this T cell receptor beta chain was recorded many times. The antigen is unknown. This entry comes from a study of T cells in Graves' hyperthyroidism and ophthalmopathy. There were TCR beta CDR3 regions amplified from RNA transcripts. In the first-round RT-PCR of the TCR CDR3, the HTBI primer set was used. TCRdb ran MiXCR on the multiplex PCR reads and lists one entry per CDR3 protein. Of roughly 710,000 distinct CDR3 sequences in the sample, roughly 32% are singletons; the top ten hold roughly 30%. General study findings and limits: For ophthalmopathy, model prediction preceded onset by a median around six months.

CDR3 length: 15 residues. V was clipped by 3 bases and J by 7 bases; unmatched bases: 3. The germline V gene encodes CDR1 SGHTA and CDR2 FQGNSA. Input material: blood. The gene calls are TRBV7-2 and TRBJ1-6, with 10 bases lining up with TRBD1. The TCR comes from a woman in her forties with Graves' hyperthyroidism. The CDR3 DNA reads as TGTGCCAGCAGCTTGCGGACAGGGGGAAATTCACCCCTCCACTTT. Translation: CASSLRTGGNSPLHF.